The rows below give T cell receptor beta chains drawn from one sample of a study of CD4 T cells in relation to SARS-CoV-2 and coronaviruses. TCRdb keeps only in-frame clones here, not all; method: immunoSEQ multiplex PCR. Of about 59,000 clones listed, about nine tenths are singletons. The sample was memory CD4+ T cells from PBMCs. The source of these receptors is a human donor in good health. Both conserved end residues are part of each CDR3. A D gene is named only where the DNA matches it firmly. Clone size is stated in some rows and not others, as once, few, many or a class when expanded.

CDR3 protein,CDR3 DNA,D gene,J gene,V gene,clone size
CASSPPASWADEQYF,TGTGCCAGCAGCCCCCCTGCCTCGTGGGCCGACGAGCAGTACTTC,-,TRBJ2-7,TRBV28,few
CASSHTGHSNQPQHF,TGTGCCAGCAGCCACACAGGACATAGCAATCAGCCCCAGCATTTT,-,TRBJ1-5,TRBV3-1/TRBV3-2,-
CASSEYSYGYTF,TGTGCCAGCAGTGAATACAGCTATGGCTACACCTTC,-,TRBJ1-2,TRBV25-1,-
CASREQPGLSGVNSEQFF,TGTGCCAGCAGAGAACAACCAGGGCTTAGTGGGGTCAATAGTGAGCAGTTCTTC,-,TRBJ2-1,TRBV6-1,-
CASSQDRVAGGPGDTQYF,TGCGCCAGCAGCCAAGATAGGGTAGCGGGAGGGCCGGGAGATACGCAGTATTTT,TRBD2,TRBJ2-3,TRBV4-1,-
CASSPRGRASNEQFF,TGTGCCAGCAGTCCCCGGGGGCGGGCTAGCAATGAGCAGTTCTTC,-,TRBJ2-1,TRBV7-9,-
CASSRQGEANVLTF,TGTGCCAGCAGTAGACAGGGTGAGGCCAACGTCCTGACTTTC,TRBD1,TRBJ2-6,TRBV6-5,-
CASSLSPWVWGRTDTQYF,TGTGCCAGCAGTTTATCGCCATGGGTCTGGGGGCGCACAGATACGCAGTATTTT,-,TRBJ2-3,TRBV27,-
CASSVGPGGGSYEQYF,TGTGCCAGCAGCGTAGGTCCCGGGGGAGGGTCATACGAGCAGTACTTC,TRBD2,TRBJ2-7,TRBV9,-
CASSVSENGKMSDTQYF,TGTGCCAGCAGTGTGAGTGAGAACGGAAAAATGTCGGATACGCAGTATTTT,-,TRBJ2-3,TRBV2,once
CASSRPRTGRTEAFF,TGTGCCAGCAGCCGACCTCGGACAGGCAGGACTGAAGCTTTCTTT,TRBD1,TRBJ1-1,TRBV7-9,-
CASSGERVSNQPQHF,TGTGCCAGCAGTGGAGAGAGGGTAAGCAATCAGCCCCAGCATTTT,-,TRBJ1-5,TRBV2,-
CASSPPLRTVQETQYF,TGTGCCAGCTCACCACCGCTTCGGACAGTCCAAGAGACCCAGTACTTC,-,TRBJ2-5,TRBV18,few
CAISESVGQEAFF,TGTGCCATCAGTGAGTCCGTAGGGCAGGAAGCTTTCTTT,-,TRBJ1-1,TRBV10-3,-
CASSWGGTNEKLFF,TGTGCCAGCAGTTGGGGTGGAACTAATGAAAAACTGTTTTTT,-,TRBJ1-4,TRBV28,-
CASSVEGTSEAEQFF,TGTGCCAGCAGCGTAGAGGGGACTAGCGAGGCTGAGCAGTTCTTC,TRBD2,TRBJ2-1,TRBV9,once
CASSRQNPGNTGELFF,TGTGCCAGCAGCCGACAGAACCCAGGGAACACCGGGGAGCTGTTTTTT,-,TRBJ2-2,TRBV7-9,-
CAAGGQPGVGELFF,TGTGCCGCGGGGGGCCAACCCGGGGTCGGGGAGCTGTTTTTT,TRBD2,TRBJ2-2,TRBV9,-
CASSPWTTTNEKLFF,TGTGCCAGTAGTCCCTGGACAACAACTAATGAAAAACTGTTTTTT,-,TRBJ1-4,TRBV19,-
CASGSKEQYF,TGTGCCAGCGGTTCAAAGGAGCAGTACTTC,-,TRBJ2-7,TRBV28,-
CASSITDTYEQYF,TGTGCCAGTAGTATTACAGATACCTACGAGCAGTACTTC,-,TRBJ2-7,TRBV19,-
CASSSYRLAANNEQFF,TGTGCCAGCAGCTCCTACCGTCTAGCGGCTAACAATGAGCAGTTCTTC,TRBD2,TRBJ2-1,TRBV7-3,-
CASNSGNTIYF,TGTGCCAGCAACTCTGGAAACACCATATATTTT,-,TRBJ1-3,TRBV6-5,-
CATSRDSDRSEQYF,TGTGCCACCAGCAGAGATTCGGACAGGTCGGAGCAGTACTTC,TRBD1,TRBJ2-7,TRBV15,-
CASTVQAMNTEAFF,TGTGCCAGCACCGTACAGGCCATGAACACTGAAGCTTTCTTT,-,TRBJ1-1,TRBV7-9,once
CASSLLKTGSGNTIYF,TGTGCCAGCAGTCTTCTTAAAACAGGCTCTGGAAACACCATATATTTT,-,TRBJ1-3,TRBV28,-
CASRRDRDTGELFF,TGTGCCAGCAGACGGGACAGGGACACCGGGGAGCTGTTTTTT,TRBD1,TRBJ2-2,TRBV6-4,once